A single sample is the source of the 10 T cell receptor beta chains below, sequenced in a study of CD8+ T cells in alopecia areata. As for treatment: oral pan-JAK inhibitor, 5-10 mg twice daily. After isolation, RNA underwent reverse transcription to generate cDNA as the sequencing template. The table came from immunoSEQ multiplex PCR; TCRdb's copy has only in-frame clones and leaves some out. The sample lists 110,000 or so clones; about 54% were seen once. Sequencing was performed on CD8+ T cells sorted from blood, taken at week 4, from a patient treated with tofacitinib. The source of these receptors is a human donor with alopecia areata.

The table lists this clone with a few counts. The rearrangement links TRBV13 to TRBJ2-7; 8 bases map to TRBD1. Germline V gives CDR1 PRHDT, CDR2 FYEKMQ (reference sequence). Germline trimming cut 5 bases from V and 1 base from J; bases unmatched to any gene: 13. The CDR3 has 17 residues. This chain's CDR3 is CASSVPWGQASSYEQYF. The CDR3 DNA reads as TGTGCCAGCAGCGTCCCCTGGGGACAGGCGAGTTCCTACGAGCAGTACTTC.

This clone was seen a single time. The chain uses TRBV23-1 and TRBJ2-2, with TRBD2 matching over 11 bases. TRBV23-1 has ORF status, its function being uncertain. V shed 7 bases and J 0 bases; nucleotides not matched to a gene: 16. This CDR3 contains 20 residues. The CDR3 sequence: CASNRLAGRYNITNTGELFF. CDR3 DNA: TGCGCCAGCAACCGACTAGCGGGGCGTTACAATATAACGAACACCGGGGAGCTGTTTTTT.

The chain employs TRBV23-1 and TRBJ1-2, with 9 bases fitting TRBD1. TRBV23-1 is designated an ORF whose function remains uncertain. This CDR3 region has 17 residues. J gave up 6 bases and V 3 bases, and 14 bases lay outside the gene matches. The CDR3: CASSHPQELDRGDGYTF. CDR3 DNA: TGCGCCAGCAGTCACCCCCAAGAGTTAGACAGGGGGGATGGCTACACCTTC.

The CDR3 nucleotides read TGCGCCAGCAGCCAAGAGACAGGGACTCTAGAGACCCAGTACTTC. Its protein product is CASSQETGTLETQYF. The rearrangement uses TRBV4-1 and TRBJ2-5; possibly TRBD1 for D (7 bases). The CDR3 consists of 15 residues. The ends were cut back, 0 bases at V and 4 bases at J, with 12 bases in the middle. The germline gives CDR1 MGHRA, CDR2 YSYEKL.

V usage is TRBV29-1 and J usage is TRBJ2-7; TRBD1 matches at 7 bases. The V gene's germline CDR1 is SQVTM and CDR2 ANQGSEA. V lost 7 bases and J lost 3; bases outside the gene matches: 6. The CDR3 is 12 residues long. The CDR3 is CSAGDSFYEQYF. Written as DNA, the CDR3 is TGCAGCGCCGGGGACAGCTTCTACGAGCAGTACTTC.

V is TRBV25-1 and J is TRBJ1-5; D is unclear. This CDR3 has 14 amino acids. Germline assignment: CDR1 MGHDK and CDR2 SYGVNS. Trimming removed 1 base from V and 5 bases from J, with 9 bases in between. CDR3 nucleotide sequence: TGTGCCAGCAGTGAATTAAGGAGCGATCAGCCCCAGCATTTT. Protein: CASSELRSDQPQHF.

This clone came up a few times. The V gene is TRBV30, the J gene TRBJ2-7; 11 bases map to TRBD2. J gave up 3 bases and V 3 bases, and 7 bases lay outside the gene matches. The CDR3 extends over 15 amino acids. Germline loops: CDR1 GTSNPN, CDR2 SVGIG (reference sequence). CDR3 sequence reads: CAWRGGTSGYYEQYF. The CDR3, as DNA: TGTGCCTGGAGAGGAGGGACTAGCGGATACTACGAGCAGTACTTC.

This chain connects TRBV27 to TRBJ2-2; no clear D gene. This CDR3 region has 12 residues. V was clipped by 5 bases and J by 1 base, with 2 bases between them. Per germline, CDR1 MNHEY and CDR2 SMNVEV (reference sequence). CDR3 nucleotides: TGTGCCAGCAGTAAGAACACCGGGGAGCTGTTTTTT. Protein sequence: CASSKNTGELFF.

The chain links TRBV29-1 to TRBJ2-1, with D possibly called TRBD1 or TRBD2 (5 bases each). This CDR3 has 13 residues. Per the germline V gene, CDR1 is SQVTM and CDR2 is ANQGSEA. V was cut by 7 bases and J by 2 bases, with 12 bases left in between. The CDR3: CSGDGLPYNEQFF. The CDR3 nucleotides are TGCAGCGGGGACGGGCTCCCCTACAATGAGCAGTTCTTC.

The table lists this clone with a few counts. The genes are TRBV29-1 and TRBJ1-2, with D hard to call. The CDR3 covers 13 residues. Germline values: CDR1 SQVTM, CDR2 ANQGSEA. Deletions cut 3 bases from V and 0 bases from J, with 8 bases between. DNA of the CDR3: TGCAGCGTTGATTCCGGCCCTAACTATGGCTACACCTTC. Its translation: CSVDSGPNYGYTF.